Presented here are 15 T cell receptor beta chains from one specimen sequenced in a study of a mutant IDH1 vaccine in newly diagnosed glioma. TCRdb keeps only in-frame clones here, not all; method: immunoSEQ multiplex PCR. This sample has around 78,000 clones, with more than 85% found just once. Specified time point: week 5, during vaccination. Doses of 300 ug of mutant IDH1 20-mer peptide were given with topical imiquimod. These receptors' antigens are unknown. The sample here was PBMCs, taken from a glioma patient whose treatment included an IDH1 peptide vaccine. These receptors were taken from a woman between 50 and 59 years old with glioma.

This chain connects TRBV2 to TRBJ2-5; D call uncertain. The J call may be faulty, since TRBJ2-7 better matches the DNA end. CDR1 and CDR2 (germline): SNHLY, FYNNEI. The CDR3 spans 13 residues. The CDR3 protein is CASSEGHSYEQYF. CDR3 DNA sequence: TGTGCCAGCAGTGAGGGCCACTCCTACGAGCAGTACTTC.

The V and J genes are TRBV2 and TRBJ1-2; the D gene is possibly TRBD1 (6 bases). In germline, CDR1 is SNHLY, CDR2 FYNNEI. The V and J ends lost 5 bases and 6 bases respectively, with 16 bases between them. There are 14 residues in the CDR3. CDR3 sequence reads: CASSSMRGGDGYTF. DNA for the CDR3: TGTGCCAGCAGTAGCATGAGGGGGGGCGATGGCTACACCTTC.

This sequence joins TRBV12-2 and TRBJ2-1; the DNA was not used to check the table's D call, TRBD2. TRBV12-2 is assigned pseudogene status. The CDR3 loop spans 17 amino acids. The CDR3 is CASRPSSGRRPGVEQFF. CDR3 bases: TGTGCAAGTCGCCCGTCGAGCGGGAGGAGGCCCGGGGTTGAGCAGTTCTTC.

This clone was observed once. The V call is TRBV18, the J call TRBJ2-7; D ambiguous. CDR1 and CDR2 (germline): KGHSH, LQKENI. The CDR3 loop spans 13 amino acids. Trimming took off 2 bases at V and 1 base at J, with 6 bases between the two ends. In nucleotides, the CDR3 is TGTGCCAGCTCACCAGACCTATCCTACGAGCAGTACTTC. Its protein is CASSPDLSYEQYF.

The chain has TRBV18 and TRBJ2-1; D unclear. CDR3 length: 15 amino acids. The V and J ends lost 3 bases and 6 bases respectively, with 15 bases between them. Germline V lookup: CDR1 KGHSH, CDR2 LQKENI. CDR3 protein: CASSPPGPTRNEQFF. The CDR3 region has the DNA TGTGCCAGCTCACCGCCAGGCCCCACTCGCAATGAGCAGTTCTTC.

J is TRBJ1-1 and V is TRBV5-1; D may be TRBD1 (5 bases). Germline loops: CDR1 SGHRS, CDR2 YFSETQ. The CDR3 spans 14 residues. V shed 6 bases and J shed 2 bases, with 14 bases lying between them. CDR3 protein: CASKVGTDNTEAFF. Written as DNA, the CDR3 is TGCGCCAGCAAAGTGGGGACGGACAACACTGAAGCTTTCTTT.

The chain recombines TRBV6-1 with TRBJ2-7; D might be TRBD2 (5 bases). CDR1 is MNHNS and CDR2 is SASEGT in the germline V gene. The CDR3 is 13 amino acids. Trimming cost V 7 bases and J 2 bases, with 12 bases left between them. The DNA of the CDR3 is TGTGCCAGCACTGCAGGACTTACCTACGAGCAGTACTTC. Protein: CASTAGLTYEQYF.

The chain carries TRBV7-2 and TRBJ1-6; D unclear. CDR1 is SGHTA and CDR2 is FQGNSA in the germline V gene. The CDR3 extends over 12 amino acids. Deletions cut 5 bases from V and 4 bases from J, with 3 bases between. CDR3 sequence: CASSPYNSPLHF. For the CDR3, the DNA is TGTGCCAGCAGCCCTTATAATTCACCCCTCCACTTT.

This clone was counted a single time. The chain links TRBV2 to TRBJ1-2; D not certain. CDR3 length: 15 residues. V was cut by 7 bases and J by 6 bases, with 21 bases left in between. CDR1 SNHLY and CDR2 FYNNEI come from the germline V gene. The CDR3 coding sequence is TGTGCCAGCACAACCTGGGATCTAAAGGAAGATGGCTACACCTTC. This encodes CASTTWDLKEDGYTF.

This clone was counted a single time. The chain joins TRBV19 to TRBJ2-6, with unresolved D. Germline values: CDR1 LNHDA, CDR2 SQIVND (reference sequence). The V and J ends lost 3 bases and 4 bases respectively, with 10 bases between them. The CDR3 contains 15 residues. CDR3 sequence reads: CASSIIGSGANVLTF. CDR3 coding DNA: TGTGCCAGTAGTATCATCGGGTCCGGGGCCAACGTCCTGACTTTC.

The rearrangement joins TRBV5-1 to TRBJ1-5; D uncertain. V lost 0 bases to trimming and J lost 3 bases, with 4 bases between them. This CDR3 region has 13 residues. Germline CDR1 is SGHRS and CDR2 is YFSETQ. CDR3 nucleotides: TGCGCCAGCAGCTTGGAGGCCAATCAGCCCCAGCATTTT. Its translation is CASSLEANQPQHF.

This clone was counted once. The chain links TRBV7-2 to TRBJ2-1, with TRBD2 matching over 7 bases. This CDR3 is 15 amino acids long. V gave up 5 bases and J gave up 4 bases; unmatched junction bases: 8. Germline V CDR1 and CDR2: SGHTA, FQGNSA. This CDR3 is CASSQTRGGYNEQFF. In DNA, the CDR3 is TGTGCCAGCAGCCAAACACGCGGGGGTTACAATGAGCAGTTCTTC.

The J gene is TRBJ2-5, the V gene TRBV30; D gene uncertain. The CDR3 has 10 residues. Germline V lookup: CDR1 GTSNPN, CDR2 SVGIG (reference sequence). V lost 2 bases and J 6 bases, leaving 4 bases between the germline ends. For the CDR3, the DNA is TGTGCCTGGAGTATGAAGACCCAGTACTTC. It encodes CAWSMKTQYF.

The gene calls are TRBV19 and TRBJ2-7; 9 bases fit TRBD1. CDR1 LNHDA and CDR2 SQIVND come from the germline V gene (reference sequence). This CDR3 is built from 13 residues. V lost 5 bases, J lost 3 bases, and 2 bases stayed unmatched. CDR3 sequence reads: CASSPDRGYEQYF. DNA of the CDR3: TGTGCCAGTAGTCCGGACAGGGGCTACGAGCAGTACTTC.

The gene calls are TRBV28 and TRBJ2-5; either TRBD1 or TRBD2 may fit D (5 bases each). Germline V gene data show CDR1 as MDHEN and CDR2 as SYDVKM. With 5 bases removed from V and 14 bases from J, the gap between germline ends came to 18 bases. CDR3 length: 12 amino acids. The CDR3 bases are TGTGCCAGCAGTATTGAATCCCGGGACGCTTACTTC. Translated, it gives CASSIESRDAYF. The variable domain in full, completed from reference TRBV28 and TRBJ2-5, reads DVKVTQSSRYLVKRTGEKVFLECVQDMDHENMFWYRQDPGLGLRLIYFSYDVKMKEKGDIPEGYSVSREKKERFSLILESASTNQTSMYLCASSIESRDAYFGPGTRLLVL.